This TCR beta chain was captured by sequencing in a study of T cell responses to AZD1222 COVID-19 vaccine. Study-wide results and limits: Clonal diversity may have been underestimated in mostly white British donors. Two AZD1222 administrations were followed by greater Spike-specific TCR breadth and depth. Seropositive status at baseline applied to only five or six AZD1222 recipients. Within unmutated variant regions lay the reported targets of nearly half of spike-specific TCRs.

TCRdb's table, derived via immunoSEQ multiplex PCR, lists solely in-frame clones and lacks some. This sample yields under 120,000 clones, of which about 94% are seen a single time; roughly 2% belongs to the top ten. CDR1 is LGHDT, CDR2 YNNKEL, per germline (reference sequence). V was trimmed by 0 bases and J by 7 bases, leaving 15 bases between them. The CDR3 loop spans 15 amino acids. Notes on this clone: The target antigen is unknown.

The source is an adult in good health. V gene TRBV3-1 (or the pseudogene TRBV3-2) combines with J gene TRBJ2-5; either TRBD1 or TRBD2 may fit D (6 bases each). This specimen was peripheral blood, taken on day 0 of AZD1222 vaccination. The DNA of the CDR3 is TGTGCCAGCAGCCAAGATCTACTAGCCAGGGGGACCCAGTACTTC. It yields the protein CASSQDLLARGTQYF.